This TCR beta chain was documented in a study of cytomegalovirus exposure and HLA in healthy donors. Across the whole study: The approximately 110 validation repertoires and the approximately 640 first-cohort repertoires shared a platform, a later analysis reported. Study findings and constraints: In vitro data verified three CMV-associated chains as specific for CMV antigens. Reported results showed that the classifier diagnosed cytomegalovirus status with high specificity and sensitivity. The majority of TCR sequences were rare, yet some public TCRs appeared in many donors.

A remark on this clone: No antigen is known for it.

The data were produced by immunoSEQ multiplex PCR, yet TCRdb's version contains in-frame clones alone and is incomplete. The sample has fewer than 200,000 clones; approximately 86% are singletons. The CDR3 totals 16 residues. Germline trimming cut 0 bases from V and 5 bases from J; bases unmatched to any gene: 8. Germline assignment: CDR1 SGHNT and CDR2 YYREEE (reference sequence). The clonotype was recovered from a young man in good health and CMV-seropositive. The J gene is TRBJ2-3, the V gene TRBV5-4; 8 bases are shared with TRBD2. Source material: PBMCs. The CDR3 sequence: CASSLAGGGRRDTQYF. In DNA form, the CDR3 reads TGTGCCAGCAGCTTGGCCGGGGGGGGCCGTAGAGATACGCAGTATTTT.